The sample holds many counts of the clone carrying this T cell receptor beta chain. The data stem from a study of CD8 T cells in ankylosing spondylitis. TCRdb re-called the 5' RACE reads with MiXCR, one entry per CDR3 protein. The sample lists 200,000 to 250,000 distinct CDR3 sequences, 7.5% to 9.5% occurring once. The V gene end was trimmed by 1 base and the J gene end by 4 bases; junction bases not matched to a gene: 5. Germline assignment: CDR1 DFQATT and CDR2 SNEGSKA (reference sequence). This CDR3 is built from 14 residues. The sequenced sample consisted of blood, either unsorted or a sorted T cell fraction (not recorded which). The J gene is TRBJ2-5, the V gene TRBV20-1, with 8 nucleotides matching TRBD2. The receptor's source is a female donor with ankylosing spondylitis or in good health (not recorded which). CDR3 coding DNA: TGCAGTGCTAGAGCCCACGCGGGAGGAGAGACCCAGTACTTC. Amino acids: CSARAHAGGETQYF.